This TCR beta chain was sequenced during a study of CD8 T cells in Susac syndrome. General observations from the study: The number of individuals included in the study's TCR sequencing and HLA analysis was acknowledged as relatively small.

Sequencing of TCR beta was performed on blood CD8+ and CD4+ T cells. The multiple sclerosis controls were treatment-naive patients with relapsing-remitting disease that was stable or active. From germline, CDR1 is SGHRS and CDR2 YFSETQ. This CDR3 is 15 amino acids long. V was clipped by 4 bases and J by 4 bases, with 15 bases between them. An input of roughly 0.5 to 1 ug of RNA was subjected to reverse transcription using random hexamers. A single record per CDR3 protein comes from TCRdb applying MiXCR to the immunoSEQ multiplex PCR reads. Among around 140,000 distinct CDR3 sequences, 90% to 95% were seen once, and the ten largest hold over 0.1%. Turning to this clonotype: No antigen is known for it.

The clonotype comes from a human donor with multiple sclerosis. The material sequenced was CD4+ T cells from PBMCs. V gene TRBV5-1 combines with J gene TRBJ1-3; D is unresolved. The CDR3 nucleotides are TGCGCCAGCAGCCTCGGACGGACGGCAGGAAACACCATATATTTT. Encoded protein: CASSLGRTAGNTIYF.